This T cell receptor beta chain is drawn from a study of cytomegalovirus exposure and HLA in healthy donors. The CDR3 has 15 amino acids. Trimming removed 6 bases from V and 2 bases from J, with 14 bases in between. From germline, CDR1 is SNHLY and CDR2 FYNNEI. The PCR had 60 Vbeta and 13 Jbeta primers. Using immunoSEQ multiplex PCR, the repertoire was profiled, and TCRdb retains in-frame clones only, with some absent. The sample holds over 15,000 clones, about 84% seen once. The specimen was PBMCs. This TCR was sampled from a human donor in good health. The rearrangement joins TRBV2 to TRBJ1-3; weak D call: TRBD1 (6 bases). The CDR3 here is CASSDYRETGNTIYF. DNA for the CDR3: TGTGCCAGCAGCGACTACAGGGAAACTGGAAACACCATATATTTT. Drawing the rest from reference TRBV2 and TRBJ1-3, the complete variable domain is EPEVTQTPSHQVTQMGQEVILRCVPISNHLYFYWYRQILGQKVEFLVSFYNNEISEKSEIFDDQFSVERPDGSNFTLKIRSTKLEDSAMYFCASSDYRETGNTIYFGEGSWLTVV.